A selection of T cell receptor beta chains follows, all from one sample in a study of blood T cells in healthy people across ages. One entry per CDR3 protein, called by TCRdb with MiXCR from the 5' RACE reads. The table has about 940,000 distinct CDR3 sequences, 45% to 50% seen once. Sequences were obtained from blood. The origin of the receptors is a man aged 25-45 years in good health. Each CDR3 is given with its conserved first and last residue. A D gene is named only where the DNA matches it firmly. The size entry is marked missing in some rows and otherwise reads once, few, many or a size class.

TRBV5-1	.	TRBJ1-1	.	CASSSRKGGPGDSEAFF	TGCGCCAGCAGCTCTCGTAAAGGGGGGCCCGGGGATTCTGAAGCTTTCTTT
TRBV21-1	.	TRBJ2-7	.	CASSKLNCVKWIEDGEQYF	TGTGCCAGCAGCAAACTAAATTGTGTAAAGTGGATTGAAGATGGCGAGCAGTACTTC
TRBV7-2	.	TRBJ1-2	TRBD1	CASSVRTGPDGYTF	TGTGCCAGCAGCGTAAGGACAGGACCAGATGGCTACACCTTC
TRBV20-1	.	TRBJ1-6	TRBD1	CSAREGANSPLHF	TGCAGTGCAAGAGAGGGGGCGAATTCACCCCTCCACTTT
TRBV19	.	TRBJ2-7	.	CASMGQVYEQYF	TGTGCCAGTATGGGACAAGTCTACGAGCAGTACTTC
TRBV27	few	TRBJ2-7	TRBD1	CASSLSQGAYYEQYF	TGTGCCAGCAGTTTATCTCAGGGGGCATACTACGAGCAGTACTTC
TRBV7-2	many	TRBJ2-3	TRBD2	CASSDGTSGGGYTDTQYF	TGTGCCAGCAGCGACGGGACTAGCGGGGGGGGATACACAGATACGCAGTATTTT
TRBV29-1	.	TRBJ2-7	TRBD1	CSVEGIGTGGYEQYF	TGCAGCGTTGAAGGTATAGGGACAGGGGGCTACGAGCAGTACTTC
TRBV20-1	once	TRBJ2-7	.	CSALGGAVYEQYF	TGCAGTGCTCTCGGGGGAGCTGTCTACGAGCAGTACTTC
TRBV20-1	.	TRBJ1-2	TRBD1	CSAGTGRFGYTF	TGCAGTGCCGGGACAGGTCGTTTCGGCTACACCTTC
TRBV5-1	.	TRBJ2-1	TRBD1	CASSRAHPGQAYNEQFF	TGCGCCAGCAGCCGCGCTCATCCGGGACAGGCCTACAATGAGCAGTTCTTC
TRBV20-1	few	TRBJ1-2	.	CSARSREGYGYTF	TGCAGTGCTAGGTCCCGGGAGGGCTATGGCTACACCTTC
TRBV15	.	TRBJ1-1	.	CATSRVGGHTEAFF	TGTGCCACCAGCAGAGTAGGGGGGCACACTGAAGCTTTCTTT
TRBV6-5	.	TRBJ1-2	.	CVTGLLGGYTF	TGTGTCACAGGGCTCCTGGGTGGCTACACCTTC
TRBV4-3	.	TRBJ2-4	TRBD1	CASSQDPATGVFKNIQYF	TGCGCCAGCAGCCAAGATCCGGCGACAGGGGTCTTCAAAAACATTCAGTACTTC
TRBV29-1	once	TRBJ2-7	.	CSVKGTVTYEQYF	TGCAGCGTTAAGGGGACGGTGACCTACGAGCAGTACTTC
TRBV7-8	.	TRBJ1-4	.	CASSLATDATNEKLFF	TGTGCCAGCAGCTTAGCAACAGATGCAACTAATGAAAAACTGTTTTTT
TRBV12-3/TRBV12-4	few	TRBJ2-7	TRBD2	CAVNGGGGEQYF	TGTGCCGTAAACGGGGGGGGCGGCGAGCAGTACTTC
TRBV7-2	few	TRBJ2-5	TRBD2	CASSFTSGVAETQYF	TGTGCCAGCAGCTTCACTAGCGGGGTCGCGGAGACCCAGTACTTC
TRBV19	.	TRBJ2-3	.	CASSETRGPDTQYF	TGTGCCAGTAGCGAGACTAGGGGGCCAGATACGCAGTATTTT
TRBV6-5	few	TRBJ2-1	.	CASSDSRASEQFF	TGTGCCAGCAGTGACTCTCGGGCCAGTGAGCAGTTCTTC
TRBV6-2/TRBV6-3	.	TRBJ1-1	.	CASRDFGQSYAEAFF	TGTGCCAGCAGGGATTTCGGACAGTCGTATGCTGAAGCTTTCTTT
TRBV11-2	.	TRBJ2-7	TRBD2	CASSSGTSGIEQYF	TGTGCCAGCAGCTCCGGGACTAGCGGGATCGAGCAGTACTTC
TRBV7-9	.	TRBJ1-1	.	CASSLAGSYPEAFF	TGTGCCAGCAGCTTAGCAGGGTCTTATCCTGAAGCTTTCTTT
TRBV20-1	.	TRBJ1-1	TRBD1	CSASPDRANTEAFF	TGCAGTGCTTCCCCCGACAGGGCAAACACTGAAGCTTTCTTT
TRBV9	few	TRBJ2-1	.	CASSVGGKDEQFF	TGTGCCAGCAGCGTAGGGGGGAAGGATGAGCAGTTCTTC
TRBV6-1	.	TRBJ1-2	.	CASSRDGINYGYTF	TGTGCCAGCAGTAGGGACGGGATTAACTATGGCTACACCTTC
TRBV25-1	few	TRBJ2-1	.	CASRIGVYNEQFF	TGTGCCAGCCGGATCGGGGTGTACAATGAGCAGTTCTTC
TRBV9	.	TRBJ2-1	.	CASSVELLYNEQFF	TGTGCCAGCAGCGTAGAATTACTCTACAATGAGCAGTTCTTC
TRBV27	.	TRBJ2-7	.	CASSSSSSPYEQYF	TGTGCCAGCAGCTCGTCCTCCAGCCCCTACGAGCAGTACTTC
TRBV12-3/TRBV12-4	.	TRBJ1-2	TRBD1	CASSPTGLSGYGYTF	TGTGCCAGCAGCCCGACAGGGTTGTCGGGCTATGGCTACACCTTC
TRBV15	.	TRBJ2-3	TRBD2	CATSRGSGEDTQYF	TGTGCCACCAGCAGGGGTAGCGGGGAAGATACGCAGTATTTT
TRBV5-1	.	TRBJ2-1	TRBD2	CASSDRAQSGGTYNEQFF	TGCGCCAGCAGCGACCGGGCTCAAAGCGGGGGTACCTACAATGAGCAGTTCTTC
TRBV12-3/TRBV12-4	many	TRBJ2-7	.	CASSLNAGEQYF	TGTGCCAGCAGTTTAAACGCTGGCGAGCAGTACTTC
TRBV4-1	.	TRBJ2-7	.	CASSQPTEHSYEQYF	TGCGCCAGCAGCCAACCGACAGAGCACTCCTACGAGCAGTACTTC
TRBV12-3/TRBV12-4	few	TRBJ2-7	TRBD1	CASRGQADYEQYF	TGTGCCAGCAGGGGACAGGCAGACTACGAGCAGTACTTC
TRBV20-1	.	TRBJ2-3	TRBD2	CSARAGEAGGRTDTQYF	TGCAGTGCTAGAGCAGGAGAAGCGGGGGGCCGCACAGATACGCAGTATTTT
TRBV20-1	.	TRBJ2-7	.	CSARAPNRATYEQYF	TGCAGTGCTAGAGCCCCAAACAGGGCAACCTACGAGCAGTACTTC
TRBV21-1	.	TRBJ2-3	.	CASNSRDWDTDTQYF	TGTGCCAGCAACTCCCGGGACTGGGACACAGATACGCAGTATTTT
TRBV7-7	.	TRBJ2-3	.	CAGSLMPEDTQYF	TGTGCGGGCAGCTTAATGCCCGAAGATACGCAGTATTTT